A single sample is the source of the 29 T cell receptor beta chains below, sequenced in a study of shared clonotypes between healthy human individuals. CD45RO-negative, CCR7-selected cells formed the naive CD8 fraction, which excluded terminally differentiated effector memory CD45RA+ cells. The assay was immunoSEQ multiplex PCR, and TCRdb's table has in-frame clones only and misses some. There are hundreds of thousands of clones in the sample; approximately 95% occur only once, and approximately 0.12% lies in the top ten. Sequenced: naive CD8+ T cells sorted from blood. The receptors here all came from a woman aged 25-40 years in good health.

CDR3 nucleotides: TGTGCCAGCAGCTGGACAGGGGTGAACTACGAGCAGTACTTC. Translated: CASSWTGVNYEQYF. This chain links TRBV7-9 with TRBJ2-7, with 9 bases aligning to TRBD1. The CDR3 is 14 residues long. V was clipped by 4 bases and J by 3 bases; unmatched bases: 4. The germline V gene encodes CDR1 SEHNR and CDR2 FQNEAQ (reference sequence).

As regards this clone: Distinct nucleotide sequences in the sample also encode this CDR3. The chain combines TRBV27 with TRBJ2-7, with TRBD2 matching 13 bases. There are 15 residues in the CDR3. The junction had 6 bases not matched to a gene; V was cut back by 5 bases and J by 5 bases. Germline CDR1 MNHEY, CDR2 SMNVEV (reference sequence). The CDR3 DNA sequence: TGTGCCAGCAGTATAGGACTAGCGGGAGTCCACGAGCAGTACTTC. Translation: CASSIGLAGVHEQYF.

The V and J genes are TRBV28 and TRBJ2-2; 7 positions match TRBD2. CDR3 length: 14 amino acids. The V gene's germline CDR1 is MDHEN and CDR2 SYDVKM. V shed 7 bases and J 4 bases; nucleotides not matched to a gene: 6. For the CDR3, the DNA is TGTGCCAGCAACCCGGGACTATTCACCGGGGAGCTGTTTTTT. Its protein product is CASNPGLFTGELFF. The full variable domain, with the rest looked up from reference TRBV28 and TRBJ2-2, is DVKVTQSSRYLVKRTGEKVFLECVQDMDHENMFWYRQDPGLGLRLIYFSYDVKMKEKGDIPEGYSVSREKKERFSLILESASTNQTSMYLCASNPGLFTGELFFGEGSRLTVL.

This chain's CDR3 is CASSFLQGGEQYF. In DNA, the CDR3 is TGTGCCAGCAGCTTCCTACAGGGTGGCGAGCAGTACTTC. The chain is built from TRBV7-9 and TRBJ2-7; TRBD1 is a possible D gene (6 bases). The CDR3 length is 13 residues. The V end lost 3 bases, the J end lost 6 bases, and 12 bases lay between the germline ends. Germline CDR1 SEHNR, CDR2 FQNEAQ (reference sequence).

This clone came up once. The chain has TRBV30 and TRBJ1-1; no definite D call. The CDR3 runs 13 residues. Germline V gene data show CDR1 as GTSNPN and CDR2 as SVGIG (reference sequence). V lost 0 bases to trimming and J lost 5 bases, with 10 bases between them. DNA of the CDR3: TGTGCCTGGAGTGTATGGCAGGTAACTGAAGCTTTCTTT. Translating gives CAWSVWQVTEAFF.

This clone was observed once. The chain combines TRBV27 with TRBJ2-7; TRBD2 aligns across 7 bases. The CDR3 sequence is 15 residues long. V shed 7 bases, J shed 6 bases, and the junction held 15 bases outside the gene matches. The germline gives CDR1 MNHEY, CDR2 SMNVEV (reference sequence). The CDR3 sequence: CASKGELARRTEQYF. In DNA, the CDR3 is TGTGCCAGCAAAGGTGAACTAGCGAGACGCACCGAGCAGTACTTC.

V usage is TRBV4-2 and J usage is TRBJ2-7, with D perhaps given as TRBD1 or TRBD2 (5 bases each). V shed 0 bases and J shed 4 bases, with 10 bases lying between them. The CDR3 loop spans 14 amino acids. The V gene's germline CDR1 is LGHNA and CDR2 YNFKEQ. CDR3 sequence: CASSQDGTLYEQYF. The CDR3, as DNA: TGTGCCAGCAGCCAAGATGGGACCTTATACGAGCAGTACTTC.

This rearrangement joins TRBV7-9 to TRBJ1-4, with D unresolved. CDR1 SEHNR and CDR2 FQNEAQ come from the germline V gene (reference sequence). The CDR3 has 13 residues. The V gene lost 5 bases and the J gene lost 4 bases, with 8 bases spanning the gap. The CDR3 coding sequence is TGTGCCAGCAGCACACATAATAATGAAAAACTGTTTTTT. Its translation is CASSTHNNEKLFF.

This chain links TRBV7-9 with TRBJ2-7, with 10 bases lining up with TRBD1. CDR3 length: 14 amino acids. J lost 4 bases, V lost 5 bases, and 5 bases had no gene match. CDR1 and CDR2 from the germline V gene are SEHNR and FQNEAQ (reference sequence). CDR3 sequence: CASSKTGGGYEQYF. For the CDR3, the DNA is TGTGCCAGCAGCAAGACAGGGGGCGGGTACGAGCAGTACTTC.

CDR3 protein: CASSFGTVPYEQYF. CDR3 nucleotide sequence: TGTGCCAGCAGTTTCGGGACCGTCCCCTACGAGCAGTACTTC. The V call is TRBV28, the J call TRBJ2-7; D may be TRBD1 or TRBD2 (5 bases each). There are 14 residues in the CDR3. From germline, CDR1 is MDHEN and CDR2 SYDVKM. V was trimmed by 3 bases and J by 2 bases, leaving 11 bases between them.

As for this clone: Additional DNA sequences in this sample encode the identical CDR3. The chain employs TRBV10-2 and TRBJ2-7, with unresolved D. Germline V gene lookup returns CDR1 WSHSY and CDR2 SAAADI. The germline V and J ends were trimmed by 2 bases and 3 bases, with 5 bases remaining between them. CDR3 length: 12 amino acids. The CDR3 DNA sequence: TGCGCCAGCAGTGAGACAGACTACGAGCAGTACTTC. As protein: CASSETDYEQYF.

V usage is TRBV7-8 and J usage is TRBJ2-5, with 7 positions matching TRBD2. The J call may be wrong; the DNA end is better matched by TRBJ2-7. The CDR3 sequence is 13 residues long. Germline V gene sequence: CDR1 SGHVS, CDR2 FQNEAQ. CDR3 loop: CASSLGGVSEQYF. In DNA form, the CDR3 reads TGTGCCAGCAGCTTGGGAGGGGTCAGCGAGCAGTACTTC.

This chain uses TRBV11-2 with TRBJ2-1, with 12 bases fitting TRBD2. Germline CDR1 SGHAT, CDR2 FQNNGV. The CDR3 length is 15 residues. Germline trimming cut 6 bases from V and 13 bases from J; bases unmatched to any gene: 13. The CDR3 DNA sequence: TGTGCCAGCAGTCCGACTAGCGGGAGCATTTTAGGTCAGTTCTTC. This translates into CASSPTSGSILGQFF. Full variable domain (rest looked up from reference TRBV11-2 and TRBJ2-1): EAGVAQSPRYKIIEKRQSVAFWCNPISGHATLYWYQQILGQGPKLLIQFQNNGVVDDSQLPKDRFSAERLKGVDSTLKIQPAKLEDSAVYLCASSPTSGSILGQFFGPGTRLTVL.

This clone was observed a single time. J is TRBJ1-5 and V is TRBV2, with D unclear. Germline V CDR1 and CDR2: SNHLY, FYNNEI. This CDR3 has 13 residues. The V end lost 4 bases, the J end lost 2 bases, and 6 bases lay between the germline ends. The CDR3 DNA sequence: TGTGCCAGCAGTGCATCAGGCAATCAGCCCCAGCATTTT. Translation gives CASSASGNQPQHF.

The CDR3 loop reads CASSLPGRNYTF. The CDR3 DNA sequence: TGTGCCAGCAGTTTGCCCGGAAGGAATTACACCTTC. The J gene is TRBJ1-2, the V gene TRBV28; unclear D gene. The CDR3 contains 12 residues. Germline assignment: CDR1 MDHEN and CDR2 SYDVKM. V lost 3 bases to trimming and J lost 11 bases, with 13 bases between them.

The chain is built from TRBV30 and TRBJ2-1, with 9 bases lining up with TRBD1. CDR1 is GTSNPN, CDR2 SVGIG, per germline (reference sequence). The V and J ends lost 7 bases and 3 bases, in that order; junction bases with no gene match: 7. The CDR3 extends over 14 amino acids. DNA of the CDR3: TGTGCCTCCACCGGGACAGGGAACTACAATGAGCAGTTCTTC. As protein: CASTGTGNYNEQFF.

The chain couples TRBV6-1 to TRBJ2-7, with 11 positions matching TRBD1. The germline gives CDR1 MNHNS, CDR2 SASEGT. The V and J ends lost 8 bases and 4 bases, in that order; junction bases with no gene match: 7. The length of the CDR3 is 14 residues. The CDR3 bases are TGTGCCAGCGGAGGGACAGGGGGTATGTACGAGCAGTACTTC. Translating gives CASGGTGGMYEQYF.

The rearrangement links TRBV5-1 to TRBJ2-5; the D gene is possibly TRBD1 (6 bases). The CDR3 is 14 residues long. Germline V gene lookup returns CDR1 SGHRS and CDR2 YFSETQ. Trimming pared 4 bases from V and 5 bases from J, leaving 15 bases between. The CDR3 sequence: CASSLTRGKETQYF. The DNA of the CDR3 is TGCGCCAGCAGCCTAACCAGGGGCAAGGAGACCCAGTACTTC.

The chain has TRBV11-2 and TRBJ2-7; a weak D match, TRBD1 (7 bases). Germline CDR1 is SGHAT and CDR2 is FQNNGV. V lost 5 bases and J lost 6, with 20 bases in between. There are 15 residues in the CDR3. The chain's CDR3 is CASSAQQGRPPEQYF. In nucleotides, the CDR3 is TGTGCCAGCAGCGCCCAACAGGGGAGGCCTCCCGAGCAGTACTTC. Based on the CDR3 plus reference TRBV11-2 and TRBJ2-7, the full variable domain is EAGVAQSPRYKIIEKRQSVAFWCNPISGHATLYWYQQILGQGPKLLIQFQNNGVVDDSQLPKDRFSAERLKGVDSTLKIQPAKLEDSAVYLCASSAQQGRPPEQYFGPGTRLTVT.

The CDR3 sequence is CASSVGGGNNEQFF. CDR3 nucleotide sequence: TGTGCCAGCAGCGTGGGCGGGGGCAACAATGAGCAGTTCTTC. The rearrangement links TRBV9 to TRBJ2-1; possibly TRBD2 for D (7 bases). Trimming cost V 2 bases and J 5 bases, with 11 bases left between them. CDR1 is SGDLS and CDR2 is YYNGEE in the germline V gene. The CDR3 spans 14 residues.

The J gene is TRBJ2-7, the V gene TRBV7-2; TRBD2 agrees at 8 bases. CDR1 is SGHTA and CDR2 is FQGNSA in the germline V gene. V shed 0 bases and J 6 bases; nucleotides not matched to a gene: 16. The CDR3 contains 18 residues. Here the CDR3 DNA reads TGTGCCAGCAGCTTAGCCGGGGGCGCGGGAGGCCTTAGGAGCGAGCAGTACTTC. Translated, it gives CASSLAGGAGGLRSEQYF.

In its sample, this clone was seen once. The rearrangement links TRBV7-9 to TRBJ1-1; tentative D call: TRBD1 (5 bases). This CDR3 has 14 residues. CDR1 SEHNR and CDR2 FQNEAQ come from the germline V gene (reference sequence). The V end was cut by 8 bases, the J end by 4 bases, with 17 bases between. The chain's CDR3 is CASLLGGLGTEAFF. The CDR3 DNA is TGTGCCAGCCTTTTGGGGGGTCTAGGCACTGAAGCTTTCTTT.

The chain combines TRBV28 with TRBJ2-7; D is undetermined. The length of the CDR3 is 13 residues. In germline, CDR1 is MDHEN, CDR2 SYDVKM. The V gene lost 11 bases and the J gene lost 5 bases, with 19 bases spanning the gap. CDR3 bases: TGTGCCTCCACCCAGCGATCCCTAGACGAGCAGTACTTC. Amino acid sequence: CASTQRSLDEQYF.

This clone has a single count. This rearrangement joins TRBV7-8 to TRBJ2-5, with 9 bases that match TRBD1. Germline CDR1 is SGHVS and CDR2 is FQNEAQ. There are 15 residues in the CDR3. Germline trimming cut 5 bases from V and 5 bases from J; bases unmatched to any gene: 9. CDR3 bases: TGTGCCAGCAGCACACAGGGGGCCTCAAGGGAGACCCAGTACTTC. This sequence encodes CASSTQGASRETQYF.

The V call is TRBV10-2, the J call TRBJ2-7; D is tentatively TRBD1 or TRBD2 (5 bases each). The V end was cut by 4 bases, the J end by 0 bases, with 10 bases between. Germline V gene sequence: CDR1 WSHSY, CDR2 SAAADI. This CDR3 has 14 amino acids. CDR3 protein: CASSVRGASYEQYF. The CDR3 DNA follows: TGCGCCAGCAGTGTAAGAGGGGCCTCCTACGAGCAGTACTTC.

This rearrangement joins TRBV4-1 to TRBJ2-7, with D possibly TRBD1 on 5 matching bases. The CDR3 totals 13 residues. Looked up from germline, CDR1 is MGHRA and CDR2 is YSYEKL. V lost 3 bases and J lost 3, with 9 bases in between. The CDR3 here is CASSQDNSYEQYF. The CDR3 DNA sequence: TGCGCCAGCAGCCAGGACAACAGCTACGAGCAGTACTTC.

This clone appeared once. The chain recombines TRBV29-1 with TRBJ1-1; no clear D gene. Trimming left V 3 bases short and J 7 bases short, with 9 bases between. Germline V gene lookup returns CDR1 SQVTM and CDR2 ANQGSEA. The CDR3 contains 11 residues. CDR3 sequence (DNA): TGCAGCGTTGAGACCCTAGTTGAAGCTTTCTTT. Translation: CSVETLVEAFF.

The chain recombines TRBV5-4 with TRBJ2-1; TRBD1 might be the D (6 bases). V was cut by 4 bases and J by 8 bases, with 10 bases left in between. The CDR3 sequence is 12 residues long. Per germline, CDR1 SGHNT and CDR2 YYREEE (reference sequence). The CDR3 coding sequence is TGTGCCAGCAGCCTCAGGGGCTATGAGCAGTTCTTC. This encodes CASSLRGYEQFF.

In regard to this clone: The same CDR3 arises from other DNA sequences in this sample as well. The CDR3: CASSLTGDQPQHF. The DNA of the CDR3 is TGTGCCAGCAGTTTGACAGGGGATCAGCCCCAGCATTTT. This chain joins TRBV27 and TRBJ1-5, with TRBD1 matching over 8 bases. The CDR3 has 13 amino acids. V trimming: 3 bases; J trimming: 5 bases; junction bases outside the gene matches: 0. From germline, CDR1 is MNHEY and CDR2 SMNVEV (reference sequence).